What follows are 30 T cell receptor beta chains derived from one specimen sequenced in a study of PD-1 blockade in classical Hodgkin lymphoma. Assay: immunoSEQ multiplex PCR; the TCRdb copy retains only in-frame clones and omits some. The sample has 20,000 to 25,000 clones, roughly 94% seen once. Sample time point: newly diagnosed, previously untreated cHL patient sample. The sample comprised peripheral blood mononuclear cells (PBMCs). These receptors were collected from a human donor with classical Hodgkin lymphoma.

The chain uses TRBV7-2 and TRBJ2-3; a weak D match, TRBD1 (5 bases). This CDR3 has 15 residues. The ends were cut back, 7 bases at V and 6 bases at J, with 20 bases in the middle. Germline CDR1 reads SGHTA; CDR2 reads FQGNSA. CDR3 DNA: TGTGCCAGCACCCCTGGTGGGCAGGGTGGGGATACGCAGTATTTT. It yields the protein CASTPGGQGGDTQYF.

This chain uses TRBV10-3 with TRBJ2-7; D is perhaps TRBD2 (5 bases). This CDR3 spans 15 amino acids. Germline CDR1 is ENHRY and CDR2 is SYGVKD. The V and J ends lost 0 bases and 0 bases respectively, with 9 bases between them. The CDR3 nucleotides are TGTGCCATCAGTGAGTCCGCTCGGGGCTCCTACGAGCAGTACTTC. This encodes CAISESARGSYEQYF.

V is TRBV10-3 and J is TRBJ2-5; weak D call: TRBD2 (5 bases). Germline V gene lookup returns CDR1 ENHRY and CDR2 SYGVKD. This CDR3 comprises 14 residues. V was clipped by 3 bases and J by 5 bases, with 13 bases between them. CDR3 residues: CAISEGSSYETQYF. In nucleotides, the CDR3 is TGTGCCATCAGTGAAGGGTCTAGCTATGAGACCCAGTACTTC.

V usage is TRBV7-9 and J usage is TRBJ1-2; D is perhaps TRBD1 (6 bases). Per germline, CDR1 SEHNR and CDR2 FQNEAQ (reference sequence). Trimming took off 3 bases at V and 13 bases at J, with 18 bases between the two ends. The CDR3 has 13 residues. Here the CDR3 reads CASSLGGPYAGTF. The CDR3 DNA follows: TGTGCCAGCAGCTTGGGGGGCCCCTATGCGGGCACCTTC.

This clone appeared a single time. The genes are TRBV10-1 and TRBJ2-1; D possibly corresponds to TRBD2 (7 bases). Per the germline V gene, CDR1 is WNHNN and CDR2 is SYGVQD (reference sequence). V was trimmed by 9 bases and J by 6 bases, leaving 15 bases between them. There are 13 residues in the CDR3. The CDR3 nucleotides are TGCGCCAGAGGAGGGGGGGCAGGCAATGAGCAGTTCTTC. Protein sequence: CARGGGAGNEQFF.

This chain connects TRBV7-9 to TRBJ2-3, with TRBD2 matching 12 bases. V shed 0 bases and J 0 bases; nucleotides not matched to a gene: 4. The CDR3 spans 18 residues. In germline, CDR1 is SEHNR, CDR2 FQNEAQ (reference sequence). As DNA, the CDR3 is TGTGCCAGCAGCTTAGCCGGACTAGCGGGGCCTAGCACAGATACGCAGTATTTT. This gives the protein CASSLAGLAGPSTDTQYF.

This sequence joins TRBV7-2 and TRBJ2-7, with D uncertain. The germline V and J ends were trimmed by 3 bases and 7 bases, with 13 bases remaining between them. This CDR3 spans 13 amino acids. Germline V lookup: CDR1 SGHTA, CDR2 FQGNSA. The CDR3 DNA reads TGTGCCAGCAGCTTCGGGCCACCTTTTGAGCAGTACTTC. This translates into CASSFGPPFEQYF. Supplemented by reference TRBV7-2 and TRBJ2-7, the full variable domain reads GAGVSQSPSNKVTEKGKDVELRCDPISGHTALYWYRQSLGQGLEFLIYFQGNSAPDKSGLPSDRFSAERTGGSVSTLTIQRTQQEDSAVYLCASSFGPPFEQYFGPGTRLTVT.

The gene calls are TRBV14 and TRBJ2-1; the D call may be TRBD1 or TRBD2 (7 bases each). The CDR3 runs 14 residues. Germline CDR1 SGHDN, CDR2 FVKESK. V lost 5 bases to trimming and J lost 7 bases, with 15 bases between them. The CDR3 DNA reads TGTGCCAGCAGCTACAGGGGAGGGCGGAATGAGCAGTTCTTC. Protein product: CASSYRGGRNEQFF.

This chain uses TRBV9 with TRBJ2-1, with 11 positions matching TRBD2. CDR1 and CDR2 from the germline V gene are SGDLS and YYNGEE. J lost 9 bases, V lost 1 base, and 9 bases had no gene match. This CDR3 is 16 amino acids long. The CDR3 coding sequence is TGTGCCAGCAGCGTATACGGTAGCGGGGGGGCCGGTGAGCAGTTCTTC. It is translated as CASSVYGSGGAGEQFF. The full variable domain, completed using reference TRBV9 and TRBJ2-1, is DSGVTQTPKHLITATGQRVTLRCSPRSGDLSVYWYQQSLDQGLQFLIQYYNGEERAKGNILERFSAQQFPDLHSELNLSSLELGDSALYFCASSVYGSGGAGEQFFGPGTRLTVL.

This chain uses TRBV30 with TRBJ2-6; D might be TRBD1 (5 bases). Deletions cut 4 bases from V and 4 bases from J, with 17 bases between. The germline gives CDR1 GTSNPN, CDR2 SVGIG (reference sequence). The CDR3 is made up of 16 amino acids. The CDR3 sequence is CAWIYQVPGGANVLTF. CDR3 nucleotide sequence: TGTGCCTGGATCTACCAGGTCCCAGGGGGGGCCAACGTCCTGACTTTC.

The rearrangement joins TRBV6-5 to TRBJ1-4; the match to TRBD1 covers 7 bases. V gave up 2 bases and J gave up 3 bases; unmatched junction bases: 3. Germline V gene lookup returns CDR1 MNHEY and CDR2 SVGAGI. This CDR3 is built from 15 residues. For the CDR3, the DNA is TGTGCCAGCAGTTACACAGGGGAGCCTAATGAAAAACTGTTTTTT. Translated: CASSYTGEPNEKLFF.

Here the CDR3 reads CASSGGDFYMNTEAFF. CDR3 nucleotides: TGCGCCAGCAGTGGGGGGGACTTTTACATGAACACTGAAGCTTTCTTT. This chain links TRBV10-2 with TRBJ1-1, with a possible D match to TRBD1 (5 bases). Trimming cost V 4 bases and J 0 bases, with 15 bases left between them. Germline loops: CDR1 WSHSY, CDR2 SAAADI. The CDR3 spans 16 residues.

The chain joins TRBV12-2 to TRBJ2-5; the D call of TRBD1 is as the table states it, not checked on the DNA. TRBV12-2 is a listed pseudogene. The CDR3 contains 17 residues. Here the CDR3 reads CASRLFPDRETQETQYF. The CDR3 nucleotides read TGTGCAAGTCGCTTATTCCCGGACAGGGAGACACAAGAGACCCAGTACTTC.

The chain recombines TRBV30 with TRBJ2-7; D possibly matches TRBD1 or TRBD2 (5 bases each). Germline CDR1 and CDR2: GTSNPN and SVGIG (reference sequence). The V gene lost 2 bases and the J gene lost 5 bases, with 13 bases spanning the gap. The CDR3 is 13 residues long. This CDR3 is CAWSPRRDHEQYF. The CDR3 DNA sequence: TGTGCCTGGAGTCCCCGCAGGGACCACGAGCAGTACTTC.

This chain joins TRBV27 and TRBJ1-6, with 7 bases aligning to TRBD1. The V segment lost 2 bases and the J segment 12 bases; nucleotides outside the gene matches: 10. Germline CDR1 reads MNHEY; CDR2 reads SMNVEV (reference sequence). CDR3 length: 15 amino acids. CDR3 sequence reads: CASSLMGQGVGPLHF. CDR3 bases: TGTGCCAGCAGTTTAATGGGGCAGGGGGTGGGACCCCTCCACTTT.

The chain carries TRBV28 and TRBJ1-6; D possibly corresponds to TRBD1 (6 bases). The CDR3 runs 19 residues. CDR1 MDHEN and CDR2 SYDVKM come from the germline V gene. Trimming pared 1 base from V and 3 bases from J, leaving 19 bases between. CDR3 sequence: CASSLYGRDISVYNSPLHF. CDR3 nucleotides: TGTGCCAGCAGTTTATATGGCCGGGACATCTCGGTCTATAATTCACCCCTCCACTTT.

The chain employs TRBV4-1 and TRBJ2-2; D is perhaps TRBD1 (5 bases). This CDR3 is built from 15 residues. Germline V CDR1 and CDR2: MGHRA, YSYEKL. V was shortened by 0 bases and J by 6 bases, with 11 bases between the two germline ends. CDR3 region: CASSQEPQGAGELFF. The CDR3 DNA reads TGCGCCAGCAGCCAAGAGCCCCAGGGTGCCGGGGAGCTGTTTTTT.

The chain has TRBV7-6 and TRBJ1-4; D is undetermined. Germline CDR1 reads SGHVS; CDR2 reads FNYEAQ. The CDR3 runs to 14 residues. Trimming stripped 5 bases from V and 3 bases from J, with 10 bases between. The CDR3 region has the DNA TGTGCCAGCAGCCTGCGGCAGGCTAATGAAAAACTGTTTTTT. As protein: CASSLRQANEKLFF.

This clone was recorded a few times. This chain uses TRBV4-3 with TRBJ2-1; 8 positions match TRBD2. The CDR3 has 16 residues. Per the germline V gene, CDR1 is LGHNA and CDR2 is YSLEER. After removal of 4 bases from V and 1 base from J, the junction contained 6 bases not matched to a gene. This CDR3 reads CASSPSGGGSYNEQFF. CDR3 nucleotide sequence: TGCGCCAGCAGCCCGTCCGGGGGGGGATCCTACAATGAGCAGTTCTTC.

The genes are TRBV7-9 and TRBJ2-3; TRBD2 agrees at 11 bases. The CDR3 length is 16 residues. Trimming removed 5 bases from V and 4 bases from J; junction bases left unmatched: 8. Germline CDR1 SEHNR, CDR2 FQNEAQ (reference sequence). The CDR3 protein is CASSPPGLADADTQYF. The DNA of the CDR3 is TGTGCCAGCAGCCCACCGGGACTAGCGGATGCAGATACGCAGTATTTT.

The chain joins TRBV9 to TRBJ1-2; TRBD1 agrees at 9 bases. The CDR3 sequence is 14 residues long. V lost 1 base to trimming and J lost 10 bases; unmatched junction nucleotides: 8. Germline CDR1 and CDR2: SGDLS and YYNGEE. Here the CDR3 reads CASSVTTGTGYYTF. As DNA, the CDR3 is TGTGCCAGCAGCGTAACTACCGGGACAGGGTACTACACCTTC.

The chain combines TRBV5-1 with TRBJ2-2; D might be TRBD1 (5 bases). Germline CDR1 reads SGHRS; CDR2 reads YFSETQ. The V end was cut by 4 bases, the J end by 0 bases, with 10 bases between. This CDR3 spans 15 amino acids. CDR3 nucleotides: TGCGCCAGCAGCATGGACAAATCGAACACCGGGGAGCTGTTTTTT. Translated, it gives CASSMDKSNTGELFF.

The rearrangement uses TRBV4-2 and TRBJ2-2, with 13 bases aligning to TRBD2. After removal of 4 bases from V and 1 base from J, the junction contained 6 bases not matched to a gene. The germline V gene encodes CDR1 LGHNA and CDR2 YNFKEQ. This CDR3 spans 18 amino acids. The CDR3 DNA reads TGTGCCAGCAGCCTGACTAGCGGGGGGCTCAAGAACACCGGGGAGCTGTTTTTT. It translates to CASSLTSGGLKNTGELFF.

This rearrangement joins TRBV5-1 to TRBJ1-2; D unclear. V gave up 1 base and J gave up 5 bases, with 12 bases separating them. The CDR3 has 14 amino acids. In germline, CDR1 is SGHRS, CDR2 YFSETQ. CDR3 nucleotide sequence: TGCGCCAGCAGCTTGCTCGCGGGTAGATATGGCTACACCTTC. Residues: CASSLLAGRYGYTF.

The CDR3 coding sequence is TGTCGCCGATCGCGGACCCGTGGCAGACAAGAGACCCAGTACTTC. It specifies CRRSRTRGRQETQYF. The V and J genes are TRBV6-4 and TRBJ2-5; D is ambiguous. The CDR3 runs to 15 residues. CDR1 and CDR2 from the germline V gene are MRHNA and SNTAGT.

The chain has TRBV5-6 and TRBJ2-3; 9 bases line up with TRBD2. The CDR3 consists of 15 residues. Germline loops: CDR1 SGHDT, CDR2 YYEEEE. J was trimmed by 2 bases and V by 2 bases; bases with no gene match: 3. In nucleotides, the CDR3 is TGTGCCAGCAGCTTTGGCGGGGGGGCCACAGATACGCAGTATTTT. Protein product: CASSFGGGATDTQYF.

The chain employs TRBV5-4 and TRBJ2-1; 9 positions match TRBD2. The CDR3 totals 16 residues. The V and J ends lost 4 bases and 9 bases, in that order; junction bases with no gene match: 14. In germline, CDR1 is SGHNT, CDR2 YYREEE (reference sequence). The CDR3 is CASSPAVRLAVGEQFF. CDR3 sequence (DNA): TGTGCCAGCAGCCCTGCCGTCCGACTAGCGGTCGGTGAGCAGTTCTTC.

The J gene is TRBJ1-3, the V gene TRBV5-4; a possible D gene is TRBD1 (5 bases). This CDR3 comprises 14 residues. Germline loops: CDR1 SGHNT, CDR2 YYREEE (reference sequence). The V gene lost 3 bases and the J gene lost 4 bases, with 11 bases spanning the gap. Here the CDR3 DNA reads TGTGCCAGCAGCTCGAGGGACTTCGGAAACACCATATATTTT. Translation gives CASSSRDFGNTIYF.

In nucleotides, the CDR3 is TGTGCCAGCAGCTTAGAACCGAACACTGAAGCTTTCTTT. This encodes CASSLEPNTEAFF. The V call is TRBV7-2, the J call TRBJ1-1; D call uncertain. The CDR3 extends over 13 amino acids. The germline V gene encodes CDR1 SGHTA and CDR2 FQGNSA. V was trimmed by 1 base and J by 1 base, leaving 4 bases between them.

This chain uses TRBV27 with TRBJ2-4; D is uncertain. CDR1 is MNHEY and CDR2 is SMNVEV in the germline V gene (reference sequence). Trimming left V 6 bases short and J 8 bases short, with 14 bases between. The CDR3 loop spans 13 amino acids. The CDR3 DNA reads as TGTGCCAGCAGCTTTCTCGCCGGCCACATTCAGTACTTC. Translating gives CASSFLAGHIQYF.